This TCR beta chain was documented in a study of T cell responses to AZD1222 COVID-19 vaccine. Only in-frame clones appear in the TCRdb table, and some are missing; sequencing was by immunoSEQ multiplex PCR. The sample lists about 140,000 clones; roughly nine tenths were seen once. In regard to this clone: The antigen is not known.

Findings of the study overall: Repertoires were obtained solely post-peak T cell response. Most donors were white British, females outnumbered males, and clonal diversity was possibly underestimated. After two AZD1222 doses, spike-specific TCR breadth and depth rose versus day 0. Nearly half of spike-specific TCRs reportedly target unmutated variant regions.

The V and J ends lost 3 bases and 1 base respectively, with 11 bases between them. The CDR3 totals 15 residues. The germline V gene encodes CDR1 MNHEY and CDR2 SMNVEV (reference sequence). This TCR was sampled from an adult who received the MenACWY meningococcal vaccine as a control. The specimen was peripheral blood, collected 28 days after the second dose of the MenACWY control vaccine. The genes are TRBV27 and TRBJ2-3; a weak D match, TRBD2 (5 bases). CDR3 nucleotides: TGTGCCAGCAGTTTGGGAGTTATTGGCACAGATACGCAGTATTTT. Amino acids: CASSLGVIGTDTQYF.